The 16 T cell receptor beta chains below all came from one sample that was sequenced in a study of CXCR3-negative and CXCR3-positive naive CD8 T cells. UMI-labeled 5' RACE yielded the TRB cDNA libraries. Reprocessing the 5' RACE reads, TCRdb reports a single entry for every CDR3 protein and omits DNA. The data include about 58,000 distinct CDR3 sequences; the top ten clones carry 0.4% to 0.5%. Sequenced material: naive CXCR3- CD8+ T cells from blood. Subset of the sample: CD45RO-CCR7+CD27+CD95- naive CD8+ T cells lacking CXCR3 (TNR3-). The receptors were gathered from a human donor in good health. Some clones in this sample may be carry-over from other donors' samples.

The chain recombines TRBV20-1 with TRBJ2-7; with no DNA, the TCRdb D assignment of TRBD2 cannot be verified. Germline V gives CDR1 DFQATT, CDR2 SNEGSKA (reference sequence). The CDR3 contains 15 residues. This CDR3 reads CSASPPASGGYEQYF.

The rearrangement joins TRBV15 to TRBJ2-5. Germline values: CDR1 LNHNV, CDR2 YYDKDF (reference sequence). This CDR3 region has 13 residues. Here the CDR3 reads CATRRQTRETQYF.

The V and J genes are TRBV9 and TRBJ2-3; TCRdb designates TRBD2, a call that cannot be tested without DNA. The CDR3 has 17 residues. CDR1 is SGDLS, CDR2 YYNGEE, per germline. The CDR3 region is CASSARETSGGTDTQYF.

The CDR3 here is CATSRDRWPQGAYEQYF. The gene calls are TRBV15 and TRBJ2-7; TCRdb calls TRBD2, which cannot be checked without DNA. CDR1 and CDR2 (germline): LNHNV, YYDKDF (reference sequence). The CDR3 runs 17 residues. The full variable domain, its missing parts supplied by reference TRBV15 and TRBJ2-7, is DAMVIQNPRYQVTQFGKPVTLSCSQTLNHNVMYWYQQKSSQAPKLLFHYYDKDFNNEADTPDNFQSRRPNTSFCFLDIRSPGLGDTAMYLCATSRDRWPQGAYEQYFGPGTRLTVT.

The V call is TRBV12-3 or TRBV12-4, the J call TRBJ1-2; the D call from TCRdb, TRBD1, cannot be confirmed without DNA. This CDR3 has 16 residues. The chain's CDR3 is CASSNGQEPKNYGYTF.

The chain recombines TRBV4-1 with TRBJ2-7; TCRdb indicates TRBD2, and absent DNA this call remains unverified. Per germline, CDR1 MGHRA and CDR2 YSYEKL. The CDR3 spans 15 residues. CDR3 loop: CASSQVGGGSYEQYF.

This chain uses TRBV9 with TRBJ1-6. This CDR3 has 15 amino acids. The germline gives CDR1 SGDLS, CDR2 YYNGEE. The CDR3 protein is CASSVGAPIDSPLHF.

This chain's CDR3 is CASSPKGQPYEQYF. J is TRBJ2-7 and V is TRBV27; checking the TCRdb D call of TRBD1 is not possible without DNA. Germline V gives CDR1 MNHEY, CDR2 SMNVEV (reference sequence). The CDR3 is made up of 14 amino acids.

The chain has TRBV10-3 and TRBJ1-5; TCRdb's D call, TRBD1, is unchecked because there is no DNA. Germline CDR1 reads ENHRY; CDR2 reads SYGVKD. The length of the CDR3 is 15 residues. CDR3 region: CAISVWQGINQPQHF.

The chain joins TRBV7-9 to TRBJ2-5; TCRdb's assignment of TRBD2 cannot be checked, as there is no DNA. Germline V gene sequence: CDR1 SEHNR, CDR2 FQNEAQ (reference sequence). The CDR3 consists of 16 residues. The CDR3 is CASSQTSRGTSETQYF.

The V gene is TRBV18, the J gene TRBJ2-7; TCRdb gives TRBD1 as the D gene, but with no DNA this cannot be confirmed. The CDR3 has 14 amino acids. Germline V CDR1 and CDR2: KGHSH, LQKENI. The CDR3 loop is CASSLLDSRDEQYF.

The CDR3 spells CASSLQLAGGPSGANVLTF. The chain recombines TRBV3-1 with TRBJ2-6; without DNA, the TCRdb call of TRBD2 cannot be checked. CDR3 size: 19 residues. The V gene's germline CDR1 is LGHDT and CDR2 YNNKEL (reference sequence).

This chain links TRBV25-1 with TRBJ2-7; TCRdb lists TRBD1, though no DNA is available to test this call. The germline V gene has CDR1 MGHDK and CDR2 SYGVNS. CDR3 size: 17 residues. The CDR3 here is CASSEFGGAGKGYEQYF.

The V and J genes are TRBV12-3 or TRBV12-4 and TRBJ1-2. This CDR3 is built from 14 residues. The CDR3: CASSYGEPVYGYTF.

This chain connects TRBV6-2 or TRBV6-3 to TRBJ2-3; the D call of TRBD2 rests on TCRdb alone, since no DNA is present to check it. This CDR3 is 14 amino acids long. Germline loops: CDR1 MNHEY, CDR2 SVGEGT. The CDR3 sequence: CASSYGGGTDTQYF.

The chain has TRBV4-3 and TRBJ2-1; TCRdb reports TRBD1, a call that lacks DNA to check it against. CDR3 length equals 16 residues. Germline values: CDR1 LGHNA, CDR2 YSLEER. CDR3 residues: CASSQNRGGSYNEQLF.